The clone carrying this TCR beta chain appeared once. Its specificity is unknown. The data derive from a study of cytomegalovirus exposure and HLA in healthy donors. Whole-study context: The 120 validation repertoires matched the 666 first-cohort repertoires in platform, a later analysis reported. Overall study findings and caveats: A list of around 160 TCR beta chains associated with cytomegalovirus was given.

Sequenced by immunoSEQ multiplex PCR; TCRdb stores in-frame clones only, minus some. Of about 71,000 clones detected, roughly 94% appear once; the ten largest clones hold 1.4%. The clonotype was recovered from a man younger than 35 in good health and CMV-seropositive. Sequencing was done on a sample of PBMCs.

The CDR3: CARQLELGYGYTF. In DNA, the CDR3 is TGTGCCAGACAACTGGAGCTAGGCTATGGCTACACCTTC. The genes are TRBV7-3 and TRBJ1-2, with D uncertain. Germline values: CDR1 SGHTA, CDR2 FQGTGA. This CDR3 has 13 residues. Trimming left V 9 bases short and J 4 bases short, with 15 bases between.